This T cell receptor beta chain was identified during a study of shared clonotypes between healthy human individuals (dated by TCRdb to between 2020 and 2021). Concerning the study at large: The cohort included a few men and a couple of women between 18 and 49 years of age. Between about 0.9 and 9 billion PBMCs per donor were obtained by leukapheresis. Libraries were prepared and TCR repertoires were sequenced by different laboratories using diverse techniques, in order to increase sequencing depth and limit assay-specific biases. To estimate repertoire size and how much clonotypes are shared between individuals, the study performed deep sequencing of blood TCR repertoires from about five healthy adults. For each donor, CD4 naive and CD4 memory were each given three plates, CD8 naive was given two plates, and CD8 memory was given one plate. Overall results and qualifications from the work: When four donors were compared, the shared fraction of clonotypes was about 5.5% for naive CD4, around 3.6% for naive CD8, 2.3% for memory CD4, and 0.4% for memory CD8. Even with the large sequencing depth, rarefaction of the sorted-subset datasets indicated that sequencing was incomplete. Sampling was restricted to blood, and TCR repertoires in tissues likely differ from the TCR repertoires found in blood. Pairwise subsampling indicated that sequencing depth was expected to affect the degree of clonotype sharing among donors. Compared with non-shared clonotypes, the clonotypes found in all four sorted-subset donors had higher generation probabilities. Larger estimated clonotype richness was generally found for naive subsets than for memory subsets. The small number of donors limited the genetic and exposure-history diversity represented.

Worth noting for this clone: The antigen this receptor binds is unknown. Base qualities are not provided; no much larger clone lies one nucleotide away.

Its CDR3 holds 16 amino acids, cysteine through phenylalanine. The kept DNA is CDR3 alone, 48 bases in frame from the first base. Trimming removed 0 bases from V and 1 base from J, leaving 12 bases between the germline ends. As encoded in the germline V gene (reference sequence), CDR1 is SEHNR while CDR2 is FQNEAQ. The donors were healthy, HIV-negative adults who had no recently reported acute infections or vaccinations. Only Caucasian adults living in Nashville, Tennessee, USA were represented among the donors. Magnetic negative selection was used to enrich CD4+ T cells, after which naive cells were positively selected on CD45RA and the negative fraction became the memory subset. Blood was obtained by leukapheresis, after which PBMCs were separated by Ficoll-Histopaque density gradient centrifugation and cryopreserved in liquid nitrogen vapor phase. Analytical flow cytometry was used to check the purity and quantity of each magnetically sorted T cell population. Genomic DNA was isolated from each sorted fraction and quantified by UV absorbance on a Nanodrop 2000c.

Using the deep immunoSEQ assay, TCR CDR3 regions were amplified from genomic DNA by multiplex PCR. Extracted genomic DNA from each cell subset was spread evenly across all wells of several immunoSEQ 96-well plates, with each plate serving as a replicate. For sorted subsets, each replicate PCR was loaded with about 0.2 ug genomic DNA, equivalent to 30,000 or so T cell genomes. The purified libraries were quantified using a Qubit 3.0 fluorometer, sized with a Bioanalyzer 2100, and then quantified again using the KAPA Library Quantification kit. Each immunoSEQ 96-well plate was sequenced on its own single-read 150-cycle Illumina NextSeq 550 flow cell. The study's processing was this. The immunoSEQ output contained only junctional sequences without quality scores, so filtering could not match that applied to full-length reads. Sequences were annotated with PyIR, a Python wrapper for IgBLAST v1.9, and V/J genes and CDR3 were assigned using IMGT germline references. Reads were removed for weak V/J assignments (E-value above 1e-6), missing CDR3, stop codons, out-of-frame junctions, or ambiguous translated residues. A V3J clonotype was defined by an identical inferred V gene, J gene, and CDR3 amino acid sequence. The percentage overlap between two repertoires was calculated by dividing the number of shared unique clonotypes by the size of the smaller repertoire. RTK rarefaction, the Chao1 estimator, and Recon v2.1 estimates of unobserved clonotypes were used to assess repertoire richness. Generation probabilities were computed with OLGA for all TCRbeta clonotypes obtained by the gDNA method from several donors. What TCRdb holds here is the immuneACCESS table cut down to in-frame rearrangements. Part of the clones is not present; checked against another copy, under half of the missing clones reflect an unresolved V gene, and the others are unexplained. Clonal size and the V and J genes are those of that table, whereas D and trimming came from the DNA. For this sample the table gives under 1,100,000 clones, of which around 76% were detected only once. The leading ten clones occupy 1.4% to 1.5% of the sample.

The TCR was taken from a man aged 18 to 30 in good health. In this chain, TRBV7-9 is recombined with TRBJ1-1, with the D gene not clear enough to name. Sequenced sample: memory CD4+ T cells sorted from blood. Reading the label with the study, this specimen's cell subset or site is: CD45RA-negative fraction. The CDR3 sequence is CASSLADLLGNTEAFF. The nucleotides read TGTGCCAGCAGCTTAGCGGACCTTTTGGGGAACACTGAAGCTTTCTTT.